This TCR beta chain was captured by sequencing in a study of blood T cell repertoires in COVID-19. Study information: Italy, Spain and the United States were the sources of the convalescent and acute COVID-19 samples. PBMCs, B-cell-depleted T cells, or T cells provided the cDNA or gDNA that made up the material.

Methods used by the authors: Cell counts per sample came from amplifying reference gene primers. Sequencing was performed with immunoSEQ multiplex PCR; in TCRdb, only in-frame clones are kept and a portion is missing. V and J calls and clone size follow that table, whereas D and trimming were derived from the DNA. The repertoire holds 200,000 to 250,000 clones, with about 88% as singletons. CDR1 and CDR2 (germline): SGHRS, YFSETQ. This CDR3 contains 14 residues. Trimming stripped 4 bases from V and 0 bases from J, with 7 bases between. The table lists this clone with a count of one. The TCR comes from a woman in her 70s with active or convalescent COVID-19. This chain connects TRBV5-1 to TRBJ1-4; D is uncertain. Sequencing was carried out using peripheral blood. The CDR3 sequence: CASSREPTNEKLFF. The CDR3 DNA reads TGCGCCAGCAGCCGGGAACCAACTAATGAAAAACTGTTTTTT.